This T cell receptor beta chain was found in a study of early T cells in non-severe SARS-CoV-2 infection. Study as a whole: Whole-blood bulk RNA, unsorted, was sequenced, and chains were unpaired.

Findings of the study overall: Private and CD4 specificities were missed by VDJdb matching, which favored anti-spike CD8 responses.

With regard to this clonotype: What it binds is unknown. A junction end diverges from the germline sequence, so it may reflect a read error.

Attachment of unique molecular identifiers to individual cDNA molecules was performed. Using its own MiXCR run on the 5' RACE reads, TCRdb lists one record per CDR3 protein. Of under 140,000 distinct CDR3 sequences in the sample, approximately 12% were seen once. The TCR was taken from an adult who was a healthcare worker with PCR-confirmed SARS-CoV-2 infection or an uninfected control (not recorded which). The sample consisted of whole blood, taken at baseline.

The CDR3: CATGRALYRTQTQYF. DNA for the CDR3: TGTGCCACCGGCAGAGCCCTCTATAGGACACAGACCCAGTACTTC. The V call is TRBV15, the J call TRBJ2-5, with TRBD1 as a possible D gene (5 bases). The germline gives CDR1 LNHNV, CDR2 YYDKDF (reference sequence). The length of the CDR3 is 15 residues. The full variable domain, completed using reference TRBV15 and TRBJ2-5, is DAMVIQNPRYQVTQFGKPVTLSCSQTLNHNVMYWYQQKSSQAPKLLFHYYDKDFNNEADTPDNFQSRRPNTSFCFLDIRSPGLGDTAMYLCATGRALYRTQTQYFGPGTRLLVL.